This is a list of T cell receptor beta chains from one sample in a study of T-cell reconstitution after alpha-beta-depleted transplantation in children. TCRdb fed the PCR reads into MiXCR, producing one record per CDR3 protein. This sample has approximately 15,000 distinct CDR3 sequences, with around 8% found just once. This specimen consisted of PBMCs, mostly from graft donor cells, obtained 60 days after TCRalphabeta/CD19-depleted stem cell transplant. All receptors come from a boy less than two years old who had a stem cell transplant for Wiskott-Aldrich syndrome, so the T cells may come from the graft donor. Both conserved end residues are part of each CDR3. A D gene is named only where the DNA matches it firmly. A row's size may be missing; if present it is once, few, many or a size class.

CDR3aa: CASSPTILAGVDTQYF
CDR3nt: TGTGCCAGCAGTCCCACGATACTAGCGGGAGTAGATACGCAGTATTTT
j_gene: TRBJ2-3
v_gene: TRBV28
abundance: NA
d_gene: TRBD2

CDR3aa: CASSFRPSGGAVADTQYF
CDR3nt: TGTGCCAGCAGCTTCCGGCCTAGCGGGGGGGCCGTCGCAGATACGCAGTATTTT
j_gene: TRBJ2-3
v_gene: TRBV7-6
abundance: NA
d_gene: TRBD2

CDR3aa: CASSRDRERAKNIQYF
CDR3nt: TGTGCCAGCAGTAGGGACAGGGAAAGAGCCAAAAACATTCAGTACTTC
j_gene: TRBJ2-4
v_gene: TRBV6-1
abundance: few
d_gene: TRBD1

CDR3aa: CSASTSLGDYEQYF
CDR3nt: TGCAGTGCGTCTACTAGCTTGGGGGACTACGAGCAGTACTTC
j_gene: TRBJ2-7
v_gene: TRBV20-1
abundance: many
d_gene: NA

CDR3aa: CASSMRTSRFNEQYF
CDR3nt: TGTGCCAGCAGCATGAGAACTAGTCGCTTTAACGAGCAGTACTTC
j_gene: TRBJ2-7
v_gene: TRBV5-6
abundance: many
d_gene: NA

CDR3aa: CASSQDRKWGGVHFF
CDR3nt: TGTGCCAGCAGCCAAGATAGGAAATGGGGAGGGGTACACTTCTTC
j_gene: TRBJ2-1
v_gene: TRBV3-1
abundance: few
d_gene: TRBD2

CDR3aa: CASSSSGAGYNEQFF
CDR3nt: TGTGCCAGCAGCTCTTCCGGGGCGGGGTACAATGAGCAGTTCTTC
j_gene: TRBJ2-1
v_gene: TRBV11-2
abundance: many
d_gene: NA

CDR3aa: CASSLDWVTMNTEAFF
CDR3nt: TGTGCCAGCAGCTTAGATTGGGTCACCATGAACACTGAAGCTTTCTTT
j_gene: TRBJ1-1
v_gene: TRBV7-2
abundance: many
d_gene: NA

CDR3aa: CASSWGRTENTEAFF
CDR3nt: TGTGCCAGCAGCTGGGGTCGGACCGAGAACACTGAAGCCTTCTTT
j_gene: TRBJ1-1
v_gene: TRBV9
abundance: few
d_gene: NA

CDR3aa: CASSMGVPGTDTQYF
CDR3nt: TGTGCCAGTAGTATGGGGGTCCCTGGCACAGATACGCAGTATTTT
j_gene: TRBJ2-3
v_gene: TRBV19
abundance: NA
d_gene: NA